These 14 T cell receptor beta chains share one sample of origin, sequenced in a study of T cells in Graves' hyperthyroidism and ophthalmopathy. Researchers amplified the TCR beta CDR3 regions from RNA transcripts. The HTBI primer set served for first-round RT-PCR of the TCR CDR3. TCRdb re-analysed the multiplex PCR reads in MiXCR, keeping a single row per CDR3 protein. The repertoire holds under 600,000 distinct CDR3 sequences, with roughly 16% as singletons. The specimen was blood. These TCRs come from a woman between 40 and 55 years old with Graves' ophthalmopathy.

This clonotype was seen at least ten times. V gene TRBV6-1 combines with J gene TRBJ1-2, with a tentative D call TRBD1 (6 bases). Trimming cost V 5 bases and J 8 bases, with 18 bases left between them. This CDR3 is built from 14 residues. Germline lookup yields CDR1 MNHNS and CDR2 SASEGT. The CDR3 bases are TGTGCCAGCAGTAAGGGATGGGGGGCCGGCGGCTACACCTTC. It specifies CASSKGWGAGGYTF.

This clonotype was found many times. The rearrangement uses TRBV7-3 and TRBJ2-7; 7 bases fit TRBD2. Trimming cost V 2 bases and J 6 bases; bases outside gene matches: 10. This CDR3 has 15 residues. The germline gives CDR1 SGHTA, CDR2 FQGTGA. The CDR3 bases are TGTGCCAGCAGCTTATCTGGCGGGAGTCTGGGCGAGCAGTACTTC. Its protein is CASSLSGGSLGEQYF.

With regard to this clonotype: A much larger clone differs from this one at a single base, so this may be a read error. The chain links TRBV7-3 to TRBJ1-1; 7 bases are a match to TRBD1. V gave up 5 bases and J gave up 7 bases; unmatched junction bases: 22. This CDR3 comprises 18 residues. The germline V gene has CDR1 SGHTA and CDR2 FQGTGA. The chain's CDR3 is CASSPGGGQEIINGEAFF. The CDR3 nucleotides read TGTGCCAGCAGCCCGGGGGGCGGACAGGAAATCATTAACGGTGAAGCTTTCTTT.

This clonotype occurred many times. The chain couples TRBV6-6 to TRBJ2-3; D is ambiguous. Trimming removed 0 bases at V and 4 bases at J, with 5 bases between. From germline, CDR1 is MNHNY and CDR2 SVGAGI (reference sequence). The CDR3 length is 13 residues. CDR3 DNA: TGTGCCAGCAGTTACTCCACCGCAGATACGCAGTATTTT. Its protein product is CASSYSTADTQYF.

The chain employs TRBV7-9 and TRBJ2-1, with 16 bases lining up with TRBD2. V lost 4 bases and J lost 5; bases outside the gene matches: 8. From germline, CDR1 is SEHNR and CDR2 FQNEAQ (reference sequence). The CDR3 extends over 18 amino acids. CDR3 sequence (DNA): TGTGCCAGCAGCTCGTACGGGACTAGCGGGAGGGCAAACAATGAGCAGTTCTTC. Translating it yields CASSSYGTSGRANNEQFF.

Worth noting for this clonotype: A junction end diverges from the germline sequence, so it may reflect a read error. CDR3: CASSQERATTSTDTQYF. CDR3 in DNA: TGCGCCAGCAGCCAAGAAAGGGCGACTACTAGCACAGATACGCAGTATTTT. This rearrangement joins TRBV7-3 to TRBJ2-3, with a tentative D call TRBD2 (5 bases). CDR1 is SGHTA and CDR2 is FQGTGA in the germline V gene. CDR3 size: 17 residues.

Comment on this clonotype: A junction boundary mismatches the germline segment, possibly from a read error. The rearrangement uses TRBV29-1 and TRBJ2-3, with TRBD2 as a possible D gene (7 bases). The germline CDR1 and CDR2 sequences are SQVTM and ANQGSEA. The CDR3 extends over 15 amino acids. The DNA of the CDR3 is TGCAGCGTTGAGGGGGCGGGAGTCGGCACAGATACGCGGTATTTT. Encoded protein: CSVEGAGVGTDTRYF.

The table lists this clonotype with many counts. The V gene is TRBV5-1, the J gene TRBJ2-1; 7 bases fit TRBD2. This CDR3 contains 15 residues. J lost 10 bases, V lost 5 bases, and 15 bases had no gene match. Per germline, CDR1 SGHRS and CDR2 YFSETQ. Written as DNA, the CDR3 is TGCGCCAGCAGTCTCAGCGGGACCCGTGCCGGGGAGCAGTTCTTC. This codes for CASSLSGTRAGEQFF.

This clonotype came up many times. The CDR3 bases are TGTGCCAGCAGCCGGACAGGGGGATCCTACAATGAGCAGTTCTTC. This sequence encodes CASSRTGGSYNEQFF. This sequence joins TRBV7-3 and TRBJ2-1, with TRBD1 matching 10 bases. J gave up 1 base and V 5 bases, and 2 bases lay outside the gene matches. The CDR3 loop spans 15 amino acids. The germline V gene encodes CDR1 SGHTA and CDR2 FQGTGA.

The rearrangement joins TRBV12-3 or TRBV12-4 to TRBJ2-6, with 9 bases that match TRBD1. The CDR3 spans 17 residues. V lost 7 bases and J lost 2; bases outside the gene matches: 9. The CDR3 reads CASTGTGRLAGANVLTF. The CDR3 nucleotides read TGTGCCAGCACCGGGACAGGGCGCCTAGCTGGGGCCAACGTCCTGACTTTC.

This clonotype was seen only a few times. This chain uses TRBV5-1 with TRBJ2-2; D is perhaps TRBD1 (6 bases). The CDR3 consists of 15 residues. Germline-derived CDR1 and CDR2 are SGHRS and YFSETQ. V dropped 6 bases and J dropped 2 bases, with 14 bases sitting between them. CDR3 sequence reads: CASTYSTGNTGELFF. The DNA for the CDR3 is TGCGCCAGCACCTACTCGACAGGCAACACCGGGGAGCTGTTTTTT.

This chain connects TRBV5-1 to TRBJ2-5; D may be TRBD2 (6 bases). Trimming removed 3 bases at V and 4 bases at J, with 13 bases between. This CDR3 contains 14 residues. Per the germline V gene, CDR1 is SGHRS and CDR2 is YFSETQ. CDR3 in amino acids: CASSYWDSSETQYF. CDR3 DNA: TGCGCCAGCAGCTACTGGGACTCCTCAGAGACCCAGTACTTC.

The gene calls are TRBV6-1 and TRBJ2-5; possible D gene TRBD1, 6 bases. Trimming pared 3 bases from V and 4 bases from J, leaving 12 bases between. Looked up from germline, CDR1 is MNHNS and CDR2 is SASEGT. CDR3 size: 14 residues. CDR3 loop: CASSEGTQVETQYF. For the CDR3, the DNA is TGTGCCAGCAGTGAGGGGACACAAGTAGAGACCCAGTACTTC.

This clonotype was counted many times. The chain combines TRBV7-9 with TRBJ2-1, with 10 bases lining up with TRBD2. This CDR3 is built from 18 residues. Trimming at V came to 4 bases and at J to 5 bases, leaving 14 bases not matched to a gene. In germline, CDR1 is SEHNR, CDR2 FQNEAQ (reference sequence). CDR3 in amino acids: CASSSNLVLAGENNEQFF. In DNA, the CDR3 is TGTGCCAGCAGCTCGAACCTTGTCCTAGCGGGGGAGAACAATGAGCAGTTCTTC.